This TCR beta chain was sequenced during a study of blood T cell repertoires in COVID-19. Study context: Acute-phase and convalescent COVID-19 samples originated in the United States, Italy and Spain.

V shed 4 bases and J 2 bases; nucleotides not matched to a gene: 9. The CDR3 is 16 amino acids. Germline V gene data show CDR1 as SGDLS and CDR2 as YYNGEE. Profiling relied on immunoSEQ multiplex PCR, and the TCRdb table lists in-frame clones only, not all of them. The sample includes around 200,000 clones, around 81% seen only once; the top ten take under 3%. Sequenced input: peripheral blood. V gene TRBV9 combines with J gene TRBJ1-2; TRBD1 matches at 9 bases. This TCR came from a human donor with acute or convalescent COVID-19. The donor label of this sample is uncertain. CDR3 bases: TGTGCCAGCAGCCCACGTCCCGGGACAGGGAACTATGGCTACACCTTC. Its translation is CASSPRPGTGNYGYTF.